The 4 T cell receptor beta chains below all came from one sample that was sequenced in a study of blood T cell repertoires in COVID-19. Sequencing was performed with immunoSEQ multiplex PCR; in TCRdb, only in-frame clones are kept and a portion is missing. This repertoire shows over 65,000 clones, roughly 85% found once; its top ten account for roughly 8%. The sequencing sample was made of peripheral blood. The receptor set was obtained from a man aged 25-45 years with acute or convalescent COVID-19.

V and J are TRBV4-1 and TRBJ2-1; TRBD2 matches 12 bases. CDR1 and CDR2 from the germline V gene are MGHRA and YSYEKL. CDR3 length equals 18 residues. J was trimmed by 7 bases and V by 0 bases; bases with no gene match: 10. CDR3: CASSQDLTLAGGQNEQFF. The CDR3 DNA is TGCGCCAGCAGCCAAGATCTTACCCTAGCGGGAGGGCAAAATGAGCAGTTCTTC.

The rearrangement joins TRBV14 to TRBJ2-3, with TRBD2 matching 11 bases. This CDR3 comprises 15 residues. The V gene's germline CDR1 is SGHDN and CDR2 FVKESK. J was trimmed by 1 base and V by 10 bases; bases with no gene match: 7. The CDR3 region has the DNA TGTGCCACCGGGACTAGCGGAAAAGGCACAGATACGCAGTATTTT. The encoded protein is CATGTSGKGTDTQYF. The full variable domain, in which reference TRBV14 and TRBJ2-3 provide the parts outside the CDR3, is EAGVTQFPSHSVIEKGQTVTLRCDPISGHDNLYWYRRVMGKEIKFLLHFVKESKQDESGMPNNRFLAERTGGTYSTLKVQPAELEDSGVYFCATGTSGKGTDTQYFGPGTRLTVL.

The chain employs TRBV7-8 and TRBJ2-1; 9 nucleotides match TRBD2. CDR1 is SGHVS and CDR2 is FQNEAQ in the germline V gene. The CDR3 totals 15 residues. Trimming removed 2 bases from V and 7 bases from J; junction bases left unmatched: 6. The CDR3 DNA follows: TGTGCCAGCAGCTTAAAGGGCGGGAGGGCAAATGAGCAGTTCTTC. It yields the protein CASSLKGGRANEQFF. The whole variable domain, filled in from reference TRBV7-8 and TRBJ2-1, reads GAGVSQSPRYKVAKRGQDVALRCDPISGHVSLFWYQQALGQGPEFLTYFQNEAQLDKSGLPSDRFFAERPEGSVSTLKIQRTQQEDSAVYLCASSLKGGRANEQFFGPGTRLTVL.

The CDR3 nucleotides are TGTGCCAGCAGCATCAGGGTAACTGAAGCTTTCTTT. It translates to CASSIRVTEAFF. The V gene is TRBV5-4, the J gene TRBJ1-1; TRBD1 is a possible D gene (5 bases). Germline lookup yields CDR1 SGHNT and CDR2 YYREEE (reference sequence). Trimming took off 4 bases at V and 5 bases at J, with 9 bases between the two ends. The CDR3 is 12 residues long.